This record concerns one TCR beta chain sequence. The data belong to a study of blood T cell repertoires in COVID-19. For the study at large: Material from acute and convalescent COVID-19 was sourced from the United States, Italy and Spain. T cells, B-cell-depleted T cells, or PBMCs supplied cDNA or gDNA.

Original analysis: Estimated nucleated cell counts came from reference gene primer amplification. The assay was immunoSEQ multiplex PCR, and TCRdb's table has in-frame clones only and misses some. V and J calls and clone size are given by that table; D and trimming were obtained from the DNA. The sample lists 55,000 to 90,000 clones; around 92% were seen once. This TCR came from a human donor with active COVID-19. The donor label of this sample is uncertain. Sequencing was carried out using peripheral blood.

CDR3 sequence reads: CASRGGSSYEQYF. The DNA for the CDR3 is TGTGCCAGCAGGGGCGGGAGCTCCTACGAGCAGTACTTC. The J gene is TRBJ2-7, the V gene TRBV7-8; TRBD2 matches 7 bases. This CDR3 is 13 amino acids long. J gave up 0 bases and V 6 bases, and 2 bases lay outside the gene matches. The germline CDR1 and CDR2 sequences are SGHVS and FQNEAQ.